Presented here are 19 T cell receptor beta chains from one specimen sequenced in a study of T-cell reconstitution after alpha-beta-depleted transplantation in children. As it was prepared, the TCRbeta library received unique molecular identifiers. A single record per CDR3 protein comes from TCRdb applying MiXCR to the PCR reads. This table has about 500,000 distinct CDR3 sequences, 10% to 12% appearing once. Sequencing was performed on PBMCs, mostly from graft donor cells, taken 180 days after TCRalphabeta/CD19-depleted stem cell transplant. The receptors stem from a female patient between 2 and 15 years old who had a stem cell transplant for aplastic anemia, so the T cells may come from the graft donor.

J is TRBJ2-7 and V is TRBV20-1; TRBD1 agrees at 7 bases. This CDR3 comprises 17 residues. Trimming removed 4 bases from V and 4 bases from J; junction bases left unmatched: 19. Germline CDR1 DFQATT, CDR2 SNEGSKA (reference sequence). The CDR3 region is CSATGTASLALYYEQYF. CDR3 DNA: TGCAGTGCTACAGGGACAGCCTCTCTAGCCTTATATTACGAGCAGTACTTC.

This clonotype was counted only a few times. This sequence joins TRBV4-2 and TRBJ2-3; TRBD2 aligns across 7 bases. Germline CDR1 is LGHNA and CDR2 is YNFKEQ. The CDR3 is made up of 16 amino acids. Trimming removed 1 base from V and 2 bases from J; junction bases left unmatched: 6. The CDR3 DNA reads TGTGCCAGCAGCCAAGGTCTGCGGGGGAACACAGATACGCAGTATTTT. It encodes CASSQGLRGNTDTQYF.

The chain couples TRBV11-2 to TRBJ2-2; TRBD2 is a possible D gene (6 bases). V was shortened by 8 bases and J by 2 bases, with 27 bases between the two germline ends. CDR3 size: 19 residues. Germline assignment: CDR1 SGHAT and CDR2 FQNNGV. CDR3 amino acids: CASLLTGTLTNYNTGELFF. In nucleotides, the CDR3 is TGTGCCAGCCTGTTGACCGGGACTCTCACGAATTATAACACCGGGGAGCTGTTTTTT. Using reference TRBV11-2 and TRBJ2-2 for the parts outside the CDR3, the full variable domain is EAGVAQSPRYKIIEKRQSVAFWCNPISGHATLYWYQQILGQGPKLLIQFQNNGVVDDSQLPKDRFSAERLKGVDSTLKIQPAKLEDSAVYLCASLLTGTLTNYNTGELFFGEGSRLTVL.

This clonotype turned up a few times. The chain couples TRBV20-1 to TRBJ2-1, with D hard to call. The CDR3 consists of 18 residues. Germline values: CDR1 DFQATT, CDR2 SNEGSKA (reference sequence). V shed 0 bases and J shed 0 bases, with 18 bases lying between them. The CDR3, as DNA: TGCAGTGCTAGAGATACGGCAAGGAACCCCCTCTCCTACAATGAGCAGTTCTTC. The encoded protein is CSARDTARNPLSYNEQFF.

This clonotype came up a few times. The chain links TRBV11-2 to TRBJ2-5; no clear D. Trimming took 1 base from V and 1 from J, leaving 7 bases between them. Germline V gives CDR1 SGHAT, CDR2 FQNNGV. The length of the CDR3 is 14 residues. CDR3 protein: CASSLVPVQETQYF. The CDR3 DNA sequence: TGTGCCAGCAGCTTAGTTCCGGTCCAAGAGACCCAGTACTTC.

This clonotype was found many times. This chain connects TRBV5-6 to TRBJ2-7; D is ambiguous. CDR1 is SGHDT and CDR2 is YYEEEE in the germline V gene. The CDR3 is 12 amino acids. Trimming shortened V by 1 base and J by 4 bases, and 6 bases separated the two germline ends. The CDR3 is CASSLTAYEQYF. Here the CDR3 DNA reads TGTGCCAGCAGCTTGACAGCGTACGAGCAGTACTTC.

The chain joins TRBV18 to TRBJ2-5, with D perhaps being TRBD1 or TRBD2 (5 bases each). The germline V and J ends were trimmed by 4 bases and 0 bases, with 18 bases remaining between them. Looked up from germline, CDR1 is KGHSH and CDR2 is LQKENI. This CDR3 comprises 17 residues. The CDR3 is CASSRIEGRWYQETQYF. The CDR3 DNA sequence: TGTGCCAGCTCACGCATTGAGGGACGGTGGTACCAAGAGACCCAGTACTTC.

The chain recombines TRBV6-4 with TRBJ2-1, with D possibly matching TRBD2 (6 bases). Germline V gene data show CDR1 as MRHNA and CDR2 as SNTAGT. The CDR3 consists of 16 residues. V was clipped by 0 bases and J by 1 base, with 10 bases between them. CDR3 region: CASSDSMGGSYNEQFF. As DNA, the CDR3 is TGTGCCAGCAGTGACTCGATGGGGGGTTCCTACAATGAGCAGTTCTTC.

The rearrangement uses TRBV7-2 and TRBJ2-3, with TRBD2 as a possible D gene (6 bases). Deletions cut 1 base from V and 3 bases from J, with 14 bases between. Germline-derived CDR1 and CDR2 are SGHTA and FQGNSA. The CDR3 runs to 16 residues. This chain's CDR3 is CASSLVRGSSTDTQYF. The CDR3 DNA reads as TGTGCCAGCAGCTTAGTCCGGGGGAGCAGTACAGATACGCAGTATTTT.

This chain joins TRBV3-1 and TRBJ2-7, with D possibly being TRBD1 (7 bases). The CDR3 is made up of 16 amino acids. From germline, CDR1 is LGHDT and CDR2 YNNKEL (reference sequence). The ends were cut back, 1 base at V and 5 bases at J, with 18 bases in the middle. CDR3 sequence: CASSQARWRGLDEQYF. CDR3 in DNA: TGTGCCAGCAGCCAAGCCCGGTGGAGGGGGCTCGACGAGCAGTACTTC.

The table lists this clonotype with a few counts. The chain joins TRBV6-5 to TRBJ2-1, with 15 bases matching TRBD2. Germline CDR1 reads MNHEY; CDR2 reads SVGAGI. V dropped 0 bases and J dropped 3; count of bases not matched to a gene: 0. This CDR3 region has 17 residues. The CDR3 protein is CASSYSGLAGGYNEQFF. The CDR3 DNA follows: TGTGCCAGCAGTTACTCGGGACTAGCGGGAGGCTACAATGAGCAGTTCTTC.

The V call is TRBV14, the J call TRBJ2-5; tentatively, D is TRBD2 (5 bases). The CDR3 loop spans 15 amino acids. The germline V and J ends were trimmed by 5 bases and 2 bases, with 15 bases remaining between them. Germline V gene lookup returns CDR1 SGHDN and CDR2 FVKESK. CDR3 in amino acids: CASSTSWRLQETQYF. As DNA, the CDR3 is TGTGCCAGCAGCACCTCCTGGAGGCTGCAAGAGACCCAGTACTTC.

This clonotype was observed a few times. The chain combines TRBV4-3 with TRBJ2-1; D gene uncertain. Germline CDR1 is LGHNA and CDR2 is YSLEER. V lost 6 bases to trimming and J lost 9 bases, with 18 bases between them. CDR3 length equals 14 residues. The CDR3 is CASSSDSYTGEQFF. The CDR3 nucleotides read TGCGCCAGCAGTTCAGACTCGTATACCGGTGAGCAGTTCTTC.

The chain is built from TRBV21-1 and TRBJ2-4; TRBD2 is the table's D call, not checked against the DNA. TRBV21-1 corresponds to a pseudogene. The CDR3 contains 17 residues. CDR3 loop: CASSKVTAGVRKNIQYF. The CDR3 DNA sequence: TGTGCCAGCAGCAAAGTTACAGCGGGGGTCAGAAAAAACATTCAGTACTTC.

V usage is TRBV28 and J usage is TRBJ1-2; TRBD1 is a possible D gene (6 bases). The germline CDR1 and CDR2 sequences are MDHEN and SYDVKM. This CDR3 spans 15 amino acids. The V gene lost 6 bases and the J gene lost 2 bases, with 16 bases spanning the gap. CDR3 DNA sequence: TGTGCCAGCAGCGCGTTTCCCGGGACAAACTATGGCTACACCTTC. Amino acids: CASSAFPGTNYGYTF.

The chain joins TRBV2 to TRBJ1-4; D gene uncertain. CDR1 and CDR2 (germline): SNHLY, FYNNEI. The CDR3 extends over 15 amino acids. Deletions cut 2 bases from V and 7 bases from J, with 14 bases between. This CDR3 reads CASSESGRSGEKLFF. DNA for the CDR3: TGTGCCAGCAGTGAATCCGGTCGGAGTGGTGAAAAACTGTTTTTT. The full variable domain, completed using reference TRBV2 and TRBJ1-4, is EPEVTQTPSHQVTQMGQEVILRCVPISNHLYFYWYRQILGQKVEFLVSFYNNEISEKSEIFDDQFSVERPDGSNFTLKIRSTKLEDSAMYFCASSESGRSGEKLFFGSGTQLSVL.

This clonotype was counted between two and nine times. V gene TRBV5-1 combines with J gene TRBJ2-7; D may be TRBD1 or TRBD2 (5 bases each). Germline V gene data show CDR1 as SGHRS and CDR2 as YFSETQ. The V and J ends lost 6 bases and 1 base respectively, with 11 bases between them. This CDR3 has 13 residues. The CDR3, as DNA: TGCGCCAGCACGAGGGGTTCGTCCTACGAGCAGTACTTC. It translates to CASTRGSSYEQYF. Full variable domain (outside the CDR3, taken from reference TRBV5-1 and TRBJ2-7): KAGVTQTPRYLIKTRGQQVTLSCSPISGHRSVSWYQQTPGQGLQFLFEYFSETQRNKGNFPGRFSGRQFSNSRSEMNVSTLELGDSALYLCASTRGSSYEQYFGPGTRLTVT.

The chain employs TRBV7-9 and TRBJ1-5, with 9 nucleotides matching TRBD1. The CDR3 is made up of 16 amino acids. The junction had 3 bases not matched to a gene; V was cut back by 0 bases and J by 3 bases. Germline V gives CDR1 SEHNR, CDR2 FQNEAQ (reference sequence). The CDR3 is CASSLAGTGHNQPQHF. In DNA, the CDR3 is TGTGCCAGCAGCTTAGCCGGGACAGGGCACAATCAGCCCCAGCATTTT. Together with reference TRBV7-9 and TRBJ1-5, the CDR3 gives the full variable domain: DTGVSQNPRHKITKRGQNVTFRCDPISEHNRLYWYRQTLGQGPEFLTYFQNEAQLEKSRLLSDRFSAERPKGSFSTLEIQRTEQGDSAMYLCASSLAGTGHNQPQHFGDGTRLSIL.

The chain has TRBV7-3 and TRBJ2-7; D remains ambiguous. V lost 5 bases and J 4 bases, leaving 12 bases between the germline ends. CDR3 size: 13 residues. CDR1 SGHTA and CDR2 FQGTGA come from the germline V gene. The CDR3 reads CASSPNVGYEQYF. In DNA, the CDR3 is TGTGCCAGCAGCCCCAACGTAGGATACGAGCAGTACTTC.